Listed below are T cell receptor beta chains from one sample, sequenced in a study of T cell responses to AZD1222 COVID-19 vaccine. Measured with immunoSEQ multiplex PCR; TCRdb has only the in-frame clones, and not every one. Here the sample spans roughly 180,000 clones, 90% to 95% being singletons. The sample consisted of peripheral blood, taken 28 days after the second AZD1222 dose. These receptor sequences come from an adult who received the AZD1222 COVID-19 vaccine. Both conserved end residues are part of each CDR3. A D gene is named only where the DNA matches it firmly. Part of the rows lack a size; the others show once, few, many or a class for expanded clones.

abundance | j_gene | d_gene | v_gene | CDR3aa | CDR3nt
once | TRBJ2-1 | TRBD2 | TRBV19 | CASSTGYSGTRYNEQFF | TGTGCCAGTAGTACGGGGTACAGCGGGACCCGCTACAATGAGCAGTTCTTC
NA | TRBJ2-7 | TRBD2 | TRBV11-3 | CASSLGGIAGWTCVNEQYF | TGTGCCAGCAGCTTAGGTGGGATAGCGGGGTGGACTTGTGTGAACGAGCAGTACTTC
NA | TRBJ1-6 | NA | TRBV28 | CASILGGGSPLHF | TGTGCCAGCATCTTGGGGGGCGGCTCACCCCTCCACTTT
NA | TRBJ2-6 | NA | TRBV9 | CASSVGVRVSGANVLTF | TGTGCCAGCAGCGTAGGCGTCAGGGTTTCTGGGGCCAACGTCCTGACTTTC
few | TRBJ1-1 | NA | TRBV28 | CASSLAAAAWNTEAFF | TGTGCCAGCAGTTTAGCAGCAGCAGCATGGAACACTGAAGCTTTCTTT
few | TRBJ1-1 | NA | TRBV9 | CASSGVGGGSATEAFF | TGTGCCAGCAGCGGTGTCGGGGGGGGCTCGGCCACTGAAGCTTTCTTT
NA | TRBJ2-1 | NA | TRBV11-3 | CASSPRTGAGSYNEQFF | TGTGCCAGCAGCCCTCGGACCGGGGCCGGCTCCTACAATGAGCAGTTCTTC
NA | TRBJ2-1 | TRBD2 | TRBV27 | CASSPRASGRKEFF | TGTGCCAGCAGTCCCCGGGCTAGCGGGAGAAAAGAGTTCTTC
NA | TRBJ1-1 | NA | TRBV19 | CATRSRNTEAFF | TGTGCCACTAGAAGCCGGAACACTGAAGCTTTCTTT
NA | TRBJ1-4 | NA | TRBV11-2 | CASSLDAGPNEKLFF | TGTGCCAGCAGCTTAGACGCAGGACCTAATGAAAAACTGTTTTTT
NA | TRBJ1-3 | NA | TRBV7-3 | CASSLKPRESGNTIYF | TGTGCCAGCAGCTTAAAACCCAGGGAAAGTGGAAACACCATATATTTT
once | TRBJ1-1 | TRBD1 | TRBV7-9 | CASSHTGGLTEAFF | TGTGCCAGCAGCCACACAGGGGGTCTGACTGAAGCTTTCTTT
NA | TRBJ1-1 | NA | TRBV30 | CAWSVSLVSSHTEAFF | TGTGCCTGGAGTGTATCCCTAGTTTCGTCGCACACTGAAGCTTTCTTT
NA | TRBJ1-4 | TRBD1 | TRBV10-1 | CASSEGGANPEKLFF | TGCGCCAGCAGTGAAGGGGGCGCGAATCCCGAAAAACTGTTTTTT
NA | TRBJ1-6 | TRBD1 | TRBV7-2 | CASSPWDSINSPLHF | TGTGCCAGCAGCCCTTGGGACAGTATAAATTCACCCCTCCACTTT
once | TRBJ2-7 | TRBD2 | TRBV6-6 | CASSYGGSGYEQYF | TGTGCCAGCAGTTACGGCGGGAGTGGGTACGAGCAGTACTTC
NA | TRBJ2-1 | NA | TRBV29-1 | CSVRSIAAGYNEQFF | TGCAGCGTTCGAAGTATAGCGGCCGGCTACAATGAGCAGTTCTTC
NA | TRBJ1-2 | TRBD1 | TRBV7-2 | CASSLGRGRRTYGYTF | TGTGCCAGCAGCTTAGGCAGGGGGCGCAGAACATATGGCTACACCTTC
NA | TRBJ1-2 | TRBD1 | TRBV6-5 | CAIVPTGGRVYGYTF | TGTGCCATCGTACCAACAGGGGGCAGGGTCTATGGCTACACCTTC
NA | TRBJ2-1 | TRBD2 | TRBV5-1 | CASSLKGGTYEQFF | TGCGCCAGCAGCCTGAAGGGAGGGACTTATGAGCAGTTCTTC
NA | TRBJ2-7 | NA | TRBV6-1 | CASSEWGRLYEQYF | TGTGCCAGCAGTGAATGGGGAAGGCTCTACGAGCAGTACTTC
few | TRBJ1-2 | NA | TRBV6-1 | CASSEASYGYTF | TGTGCCAGCAGTGAGGCTAGCTATGGCTACACCTTC
NA | TRBJ2-3 | NA | TRBV3-1/TRBV3-2 | CASSGECPQDTQYF | TGTGCCAGCAGCGGGGAGTGTCCGCAAGATACGCAGTATTTT
NA | TRBJ1-5 | NA | TRBV7-9 | CASSLEGGGNQPQHF | TGTGCCAGCAGCTTAGAAGGTGGTGGCAATCAGCCCCAGCATTTT
few | TRBJ1-2 | TRBD1 | TRBV15 | CATSRGYRGANYGYTF | TGTGCCACCAGCAGAGGATACAGGGGCGCCAACTATGGCTACACCTTC
NA | TRBJ2-1 | NA | TRBV2 | CASSEAGTAGRHEQFF | TGTGCCAGCAGTGAAGCGGGGACGGCCGGTCGCCATGAGCAGTTCTTC
NA | TRBJ2-1 | NA | TRBV2 | CASSDGLAVDEQFF | TGTGCCAGCAGTGATGGACTCGCGGTCGATGAGCAGTTCTTC
NA | TRBJ1-4 | TRBD1 | TRBV7-8 | CASSGTGGADEKLFF | TGTGCCAGCAGCGGGACAGGGGGCGCGGATGAAAAACTGTTTTTT